The 20 T cell receptor beta chains reported below all come from one sample, sequenced in a study of T cells in Graves' hyperthyroidism and ophthalmopathy. It was RNA transcripts that yielded the amplified TCR beta CDR3 regions. The study used the HTBI primer set for a first-round RT-PCR of the TCR CDR3. TCRdb recomputed calls from the multiplex PCR reads with MiXCR, one row per CDR3 protein. The sample records a few hundred thousand distinct CDR3 sequences, 12% to 15% being singletons. Sequencing was performed on blood. The origin of the receptors is a woman in her thirties or forties with Graves' hyperthyroidism.

This sequence joins TRBV4-2 and TRBJ1-1; TRBD1 aligns across 9 bases. After removal of 1 base from V and 7 bases from J, the junction contained 7 bases not matched to a gene. CDR1 and CDR2 (germline): LGHNA, YNFKEQ. The CDR3 loop spans 15 amino acids. For the CDR3, the DNA is TGTGCCAGCAGCCAAGGGGACAGGGAGTTCGATGAAGCTTTCTTT. Protein product: CASSQGDREFDEAFF.

This clonotype was observed a handful of times. V and J are TRBV6-1 and TRBJ1-4; D not certain. The CDR3 has 13 residues. CDR1 and CDR2 from the germline V gene are MNHNS and SASEGT. The V end was cut by 5 bases, the J end by 5 bases, with 9 bases between. The chain's CDR3 is CASSNGRNEKLFF. The CDR3 nucleotides are TGTGCCAGCAGTAACGGACGGAATGAAAAACTGTTTTTT.

As DNA, the CDR3 is TGTGCCAGCAGTCCTCCACCGGGACAAATATCTGGGGCCAACGTCCTGACTTTC. It translates to CASSPPPGQISGANVLTF. The rearrangement joins TRBV12-3 or TRBV12-4 to TRBJ2-6; tentative D call: TRBD1 (6 bases). The CDR3 loop spans 18 amino acids. With 5 bases removed from V and 1 base from J, the gap between germline ends came to 18 bases.

The rearrangement uses TRBV9 and TRBJ2-7; 10 nucleotides align to TRBD2. CDR1 and CDR2 from the germline V gene are SGDLS and YYNGEE. This CDR3 has 16 amino acids. J gave up 0 bases and V 3 bases, and 6 bases lay outside the gene matches. The CDR3 sequence: CASSEGSSGGSYEQYF. CDR3 coding DNA: TGTGCCAGCAGCGAGGGATCTAGCGGGGGCTCCTACGAGCAGTACTTC.

CDR3 loop: CASSPPSAGGGEQYF. CDR3 DNA sequence: TGTGCCAGCAGCCCCCCGTCGGCGGGAGGGGGCGAGCAGTACTTC. V gene TRBV7-9 combines with J gene TRBJ2-7; 9 bases match TRBD2. The ends lost 5 bases at V and 6 bases at J; junction bases unmatched: 11. This CDR3 region has 15 residues. Germline V gene data show CDR1 as SEHNR and CDR2 as FQNEAQ (reference sequence).

Many counts were recorded for this clonotype. The V call is TRBV7-9, the J call TRBJ2-1, with 9 positions matching TRBD2. CDR3 size: 15 residues. Trimming at V came to 5 bases and at J to 7 bases, leaving 9 bases not matched to a gene. Germline V gives CDR1 SEHNR, CDR2 FQNEAQ (reference sequence). CDR3 DNA: TGTGCCAGCAGCCAACCGGGACTAGCAGTTAATGAGCAGTTCTTC. This translates into CASSQPGLAVNEQFF. Based on the CDR3 plus reference TRBV7-9 and TRBJ2-1, the full variable domain is DTGVSQNPRHKITKRGQNVTFRCDPISEHNRLYWYRQTLGQGPEFLTYFQNEAQLEKSRLLSDRFSAERPKGSFSTLEIQRTEQGDSAMYLCASSQPGLAVNEQFFGPGTRLTVL.

There are many counts of this clonotype. This chain connects TRBV6-1 to TRBJ2-5; 9 nucleotides match TRBD2. Germline V lookup: CDR1 MNHNS, CDR2 SASEGT. V lost 5 bases, J lost 4 bases, and 8 bases stayed unmatched. This CDR3 is 15 amino acids long. CDR3 coding DNA: TGTGCCAGCAGTACCTTTGGCGGGAGGGGAGAGACCCAGTACTTC. Protein: CASSTFGGRGETQYF.

The CDR3 region has the DNA TGTGCCAGCTCCCTCGGGACTAGCAGCAGCACAGATACGCAGTATTTT. Translating it yields CASSLGTSSSTDTQYF. This chain joins TRBV18 and TRBJ2-3; TRBD2 agrees at 9 bases. The V segment lost 6 bases and the J segment 0 bases; nucleotides outside the gene matches: 7. CDR1 is KGHSH and CDR2 is LQKENI in the germline V gene. The CDR3 sequence is 16 residues long.

In this sample, this clonotype turned up many times. The chain employs TRBV7-2 and TRBJ2-5; 9 bases are a match to TRBD1. The CDR3 is made up of 17 amino acids. Germline V gene data show CDR1 as SGHTA and CDR2 as FQGNSA. The ends lost 1 base at V and 4 bases at J; junction bases unmatched: 10. In DNA form, the CDR3 reads TGTGCCAGCAGCTTAGGAATCCGGGACAGGGACCGAGAGACCCAGTACTTC. Translating gives CASSLGIRDRDRETQYF.

The CDR3: CASSWTSGNTEAFF. CDR3 DNA sequence: TGTGCCAGCAGTTGGACTAGCGGGAACACTGAAGCTTTCTTT. This chain joins TRBV2 and TRBJ1-1; D uncertain. V was shortened by 5 bases and J by 1 base, with 11 bases between the two germline ends. The germline V gene encodes CDR1 SNHLY and CDR2 FYNNEI. The CDR3 has 14 residues.

This clonotype was seen only a few times. J is TRBJ1-2 and V is TRBV9; possibly TRBD1 for D (5 bases). With 6 bases removed from V and 1 base from J, the gap between germline ends came to 7 bases. The germline CDR1 and CDR2 sequences are SGDLS and YYNGEE. The CDR3 is 12 residues long. CDR3 loop: CASKGDNYGYTF. CDR3 in DNA: TGTGCCAGCAAAGGGGATAACTATGGCTACACCTTC.

Ten or more counts support this clonotype. The chain uses TRBV7-2 and TRBJ2-3; D gene unclear. V gave up 5 bases and J gave up 2 bases, with 11 bases separating them. From germline, CDR1 is SGHTA and CDR2 FQGNSA. The CDR3 extends over 14 amino acids. CDR3 nucleotide sequence: TGTGCCAGCAGCCCCCGGATGGTCACAGATACGCAGTATTTT. Its protein is CASSPRMVTDTQYF.

This clonotype was seen many times. The chain is built from TRBV11-2 and TRBJ2-1; 7 bases match TRBD1. Per germline, CDR1 SGHAT and CDR2 FQNNGV. Trimming removed 0 bases from V and 6 bases from J; junction bases left unmatched: 11. The CDR3 runs 17 residues. The CDR3: CASSLDVSRGPANEQFF. The CDR3, as DNA: TGTGCCAGCAGCTTAGACGTTTCGAGGGGGCCTGCCAATGAGCAGTTCTTC.

In this sample, this clonotype turned up many times. The V and J genes are TRBV6-1 and TRBJ2-2, with 13 bases aligning to TRBD2. V shed 7 bases and J 1 base; nucleotides not matched to a gene: 12. The CDR3 sequence is 19 residues long. CDR1 MNHNS and CDR2 SASEGT come from the germline V gene. CDR3 DNA: TGTGCCAGCAAAACACCGGGACTAGCGGGAACAATGAACACCGGGGAGCTGTTTTTT. It yields the protein CASKTPGLAGTMNTGELFF.

This clonotype appeared many times. The J gene is TRBJ2-7, the V gene TRBV20-1; the match to TRBD2 covers 7 bases. From germline, CDR1 is DFQATT and CDR2 SNEGSKA (reference sequence). This CDR3 is 13 amino acids long. With 5 bases clipped from V and 2 bases from J, the junction kept 6 bases outside the gene matches. The CDR3 DNA sequence: TGCAGTGCTCGTTGGGGGGGACCCTACGAGCAGTACTTC. Amino acids: CSARWGGPYEQYF.

This clonotype was observed a few times. This chain uses TRBV19 with TRBJ2-3; TRBD1 agrees at 8 bases. Germline V gene sequence: CDR1 LNHDA, CDR2 SQIVND (reference sequence). This CDR3 is built from 15 residues. Trimming cost V 6 bases and J 1 base; bases outside gene matches: 6. The CDR3 sequence: CASRRQGQGTDTQYF. CDR3 bases: TGTGCCAGTAGAAGACAGGGGCAAGGCACAGATACGCAGTATTTT.

This clonotype was detected ten times or more. This chain connects TRBV5-1 to TRBJ1-2; TRBD1 is a possible D gene (6 bases). Trimming took 0 bases from V and 6 from J, leaving 21 bases between them. The germline CDR1 and CDR2 sequences are SGHRS and YFSETQ. This CDR3 is built from 17 residues. CDR3: CASSLELSGRGSDGYTF. The CDR3 bases are TGCGCCAGCAGCTTGGAGTTGTCGGGCAGGGGCTCGGATGGCTACACCTTC.

This clonotype occurred a few times. V and J are TRBV20-1 and TRBJ2-2; 11 bases agree with TRBD2. Germline V lookup: CDR1 DFQATT, CDR2 SNEGSKA (reference sequence). CDR3 size: 19 residues. V shed 3 bases, J shed 4 bases, and the junction held 16 bases outside the gene matches. DNA for the CDR3: TGCAGTGCTAGTAGTATGACTAGCGGGATACCTGCCGCCACCGGGGAGCTGTTTTTT. Translating it yields CSASSMTSGIPAATGELFF.

This clonotype was counted many times. The chain has TRBV11-2 and TRBJ2-5, with TRBD2 identical over 10 bases. The CDR3 runs 16 residues. V shed 4 bases, J shed 2 bases, and the junction held 7 bases outside the gene matches. Germline V lookup: CDR1 SGHAT, CDR2 FQNNGV. The CDR3 bases are TGTGCCAGCAGCTCCCAGACTAGCGGGTCTCAAGAGACCCAGTACTTC. Its translation: CASSSQTSGSQETQYF.

This chain connects TRBV7-6 to TRBJ2-4; D is possibly TRBD1 or TRBD2 (6 bases each). The CDR3 is made up of 18 amino acids. CDR1 and CDR2 (germline): SGHVS, FNYEAQ. Trimming removed 2 bases at V and 3 bases at J, with 20 bases between. The CDR3 DNA reads as TGTGCCAGCAGCTTACTAGGGGGGACCCCCCTGGACAAAAACATTCAGTACTTC. Its protein product is CASSLLGGTPLDKNIQYF.